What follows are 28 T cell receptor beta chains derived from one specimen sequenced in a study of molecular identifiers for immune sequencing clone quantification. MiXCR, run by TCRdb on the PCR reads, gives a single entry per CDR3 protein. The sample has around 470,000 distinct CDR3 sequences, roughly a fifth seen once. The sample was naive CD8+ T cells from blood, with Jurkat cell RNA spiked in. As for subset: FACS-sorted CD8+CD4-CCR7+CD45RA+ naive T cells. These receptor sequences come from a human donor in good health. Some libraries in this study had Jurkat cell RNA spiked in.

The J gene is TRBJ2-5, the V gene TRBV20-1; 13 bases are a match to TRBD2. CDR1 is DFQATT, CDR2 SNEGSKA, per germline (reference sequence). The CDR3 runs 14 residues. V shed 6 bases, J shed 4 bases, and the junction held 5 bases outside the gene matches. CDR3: CSARTSGGGETQYF. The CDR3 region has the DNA TGCAGTGCGAGGACTAGCGGGGGTGGAGAGACCCAGTACTTC.

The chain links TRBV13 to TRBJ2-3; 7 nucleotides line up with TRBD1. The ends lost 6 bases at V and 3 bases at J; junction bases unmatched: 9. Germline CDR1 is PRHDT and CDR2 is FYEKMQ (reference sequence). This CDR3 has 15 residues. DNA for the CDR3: TGTGCCAGCAGTTTTACAGGGGTAGATACAGATACGCAGTATTTT. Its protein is CASSFTGVDTDTQYF.

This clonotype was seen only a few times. This CDR3 is CASSQPSGLSEKLFF. The CDR3 nucleotides read TGTGCCAGCAGCCAGCCTTCAGGGTTAAGTGAAAAACTGTTTTTT. The chain carries TRBV5-5 and TRBJ1-4; D might be TRBD1 (5 bases). Trimming shortened V by 4 bases and J by 7 bases, and 17 bases separated the two germline ends. The CDR3 is 15 residues long. CDR1 is SGHKS and CDR2 is YYEKEE in the germline V gene (reference sequence).

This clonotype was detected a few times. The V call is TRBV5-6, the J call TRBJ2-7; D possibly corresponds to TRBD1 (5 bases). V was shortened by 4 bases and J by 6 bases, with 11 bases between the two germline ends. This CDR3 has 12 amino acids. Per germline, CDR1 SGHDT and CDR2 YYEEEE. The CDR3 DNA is TGTGCCAGCAGCGTGACCAGGGTCGAGCAGTACTTC. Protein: CASSVTRVEQYF.

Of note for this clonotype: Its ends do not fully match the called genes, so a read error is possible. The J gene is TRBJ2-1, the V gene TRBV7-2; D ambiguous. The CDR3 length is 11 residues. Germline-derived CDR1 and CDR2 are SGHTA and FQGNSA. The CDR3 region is CASSLANERFF. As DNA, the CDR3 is TGTGCCAGCAGCTTAGCCAATGAGCGGTTCTTC.

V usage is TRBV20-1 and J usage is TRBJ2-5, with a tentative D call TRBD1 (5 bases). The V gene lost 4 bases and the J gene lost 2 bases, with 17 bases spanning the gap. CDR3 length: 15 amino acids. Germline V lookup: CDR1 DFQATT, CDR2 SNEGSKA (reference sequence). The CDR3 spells CSATLGMGPQETQYF. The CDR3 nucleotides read TGCAGTGCTACGCTTGGGATGGGGCCACAAGAGACCCAGTACTTC.

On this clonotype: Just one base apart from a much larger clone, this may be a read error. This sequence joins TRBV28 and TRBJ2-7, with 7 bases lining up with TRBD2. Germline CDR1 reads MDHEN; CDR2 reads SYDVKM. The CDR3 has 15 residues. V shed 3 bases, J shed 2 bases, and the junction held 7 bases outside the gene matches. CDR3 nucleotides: TGTGCCAGCAGTTTCGGGGGGTTCGGGACCTACGAGCAGTACTTC. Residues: CASSFGGFGTYEQYF.

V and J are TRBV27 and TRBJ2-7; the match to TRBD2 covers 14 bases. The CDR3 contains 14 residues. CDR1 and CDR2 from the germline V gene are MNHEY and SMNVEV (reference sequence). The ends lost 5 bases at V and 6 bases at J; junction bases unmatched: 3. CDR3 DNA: TGTGCCAGCAGTCCGGGACTAGCGGGAGTCGAGCAGTACTTC. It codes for CASSPGLAGVEQYF.

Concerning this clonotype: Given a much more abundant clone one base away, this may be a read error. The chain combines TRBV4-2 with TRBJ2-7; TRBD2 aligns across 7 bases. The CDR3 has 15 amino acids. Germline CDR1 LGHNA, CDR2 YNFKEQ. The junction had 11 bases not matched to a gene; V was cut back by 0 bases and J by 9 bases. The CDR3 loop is CASSQDPAGSAGQYF. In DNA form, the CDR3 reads TGTGCCAGCAGCCAAGATCCAGCGGGATCGGCCGGGCAGTACTTC.

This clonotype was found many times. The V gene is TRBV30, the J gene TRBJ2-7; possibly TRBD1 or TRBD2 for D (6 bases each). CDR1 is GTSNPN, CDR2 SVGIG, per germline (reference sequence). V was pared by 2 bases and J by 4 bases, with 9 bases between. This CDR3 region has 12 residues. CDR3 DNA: TGTGCCTGGAGTAGGGGGGTTTACGAGCAGTACTTC. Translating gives CAWSRGVYEQYF.

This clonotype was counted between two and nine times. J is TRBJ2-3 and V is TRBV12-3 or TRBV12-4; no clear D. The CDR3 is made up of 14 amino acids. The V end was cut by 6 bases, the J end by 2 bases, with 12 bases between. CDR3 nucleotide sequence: TGTGCCAGCAGATCAACTTGGGTCACAGATACGCAGTATTTT. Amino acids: CASRSTWVTDTQYF.

CDR3 sequence: CASSLDPAGTNTGELFF. The CDR3 DNA is TGTGCCAGCAGCTTAGATCCAGCGGGGACGAACACCGGGGAGCTGTTTTTT. The V gene is TRBV11-2, the J gene TRBJ2-2, with 7 bases that match TRBD2. Per germline, CDR1 SGHAT and CDR2 FQNNGV. The junction had 4 bases not matched to a gene; V was cut back by 0 bases and J by 0 bases. The CDR3 extends over 17 amino acids. The whole variable domain, remainder taken from reference TRBV11-2 and TRBJ2-2, is EAGVAQSPRYKIIEKRQSVAFWCNPISGHATLYWYQQILGQGPKLLIQFQNNGVVDDSQLPKDRFSAERLKGVDSTLKIQPAKLEDSAVYLCASSLDPAGTNTGELFFGEGSRLTVL.

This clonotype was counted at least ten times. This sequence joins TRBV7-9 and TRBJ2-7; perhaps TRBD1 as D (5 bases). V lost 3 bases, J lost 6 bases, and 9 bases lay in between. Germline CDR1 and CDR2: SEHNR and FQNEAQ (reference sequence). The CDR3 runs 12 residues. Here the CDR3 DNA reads TGTGCCAGCAGCTTGACAGTGTCCGAGCAGTACTTC. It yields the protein CASSLTVSEQYF.

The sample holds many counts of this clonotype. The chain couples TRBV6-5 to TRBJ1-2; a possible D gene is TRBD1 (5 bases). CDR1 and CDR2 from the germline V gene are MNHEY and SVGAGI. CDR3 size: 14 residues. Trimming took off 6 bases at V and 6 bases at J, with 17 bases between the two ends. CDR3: CASSPGTQADGYTF. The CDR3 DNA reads TGTGCCAGCAGCCCCGGGACTCAGGCGGATGGCTACACCTTC.

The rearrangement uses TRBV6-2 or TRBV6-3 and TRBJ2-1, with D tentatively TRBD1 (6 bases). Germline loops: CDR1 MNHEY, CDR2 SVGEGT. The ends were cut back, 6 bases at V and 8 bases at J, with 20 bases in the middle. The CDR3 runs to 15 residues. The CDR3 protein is CASSPNEDSADEQFF. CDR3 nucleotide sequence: TGTGCCAGCAGCCCCAACGAGGACAGCGCCGATGAGCAGTTCTTC.

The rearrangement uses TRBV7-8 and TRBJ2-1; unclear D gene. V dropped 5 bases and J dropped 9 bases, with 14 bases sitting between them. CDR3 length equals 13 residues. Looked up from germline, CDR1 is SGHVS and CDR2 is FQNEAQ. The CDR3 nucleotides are TGTGCCAGCAGCACCGACCCGGCCGGTGAGCAGTTCTTC. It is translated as CASSTDPAGEQFF.

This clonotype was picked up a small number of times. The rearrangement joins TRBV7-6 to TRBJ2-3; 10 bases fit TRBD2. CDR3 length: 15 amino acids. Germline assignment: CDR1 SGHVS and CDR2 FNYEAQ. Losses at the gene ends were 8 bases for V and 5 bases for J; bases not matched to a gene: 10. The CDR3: CASSTAAGGKDTQYF. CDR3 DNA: TGTGCCAGCTCTACGGCAGCGGGGGGGAAAGATACGCAGTATTTT.

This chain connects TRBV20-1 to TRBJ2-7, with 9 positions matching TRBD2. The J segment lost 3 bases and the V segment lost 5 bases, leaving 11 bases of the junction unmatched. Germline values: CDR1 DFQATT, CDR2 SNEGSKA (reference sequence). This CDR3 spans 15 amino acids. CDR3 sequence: CSAAHLSGGLYEQYF. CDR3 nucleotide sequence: TGCAGTGCTGCGCACCTCAGCGGGGGGCTCTACGAGCAGTACTTC.

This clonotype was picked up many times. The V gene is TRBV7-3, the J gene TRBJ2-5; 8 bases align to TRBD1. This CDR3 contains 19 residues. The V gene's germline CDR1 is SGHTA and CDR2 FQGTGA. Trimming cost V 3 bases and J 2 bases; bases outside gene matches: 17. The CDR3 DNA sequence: TGTGCCAGCAGCTTGATTCGGACAGGGTCATTCCAGGTTCAAGAGACCCAGTACTTC. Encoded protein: CASSLIRTGSFQVQETQYF.

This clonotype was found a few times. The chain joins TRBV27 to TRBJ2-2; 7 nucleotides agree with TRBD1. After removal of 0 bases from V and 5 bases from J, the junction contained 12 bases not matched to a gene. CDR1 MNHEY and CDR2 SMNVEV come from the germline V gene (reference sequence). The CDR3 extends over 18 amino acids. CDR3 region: CASSLSGTEVLETGELFF. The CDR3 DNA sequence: TGTGCCAGCAGTTTATCCGGGACAGAGGTACTCGAAACCGGGGAGCTGTTTTTT.

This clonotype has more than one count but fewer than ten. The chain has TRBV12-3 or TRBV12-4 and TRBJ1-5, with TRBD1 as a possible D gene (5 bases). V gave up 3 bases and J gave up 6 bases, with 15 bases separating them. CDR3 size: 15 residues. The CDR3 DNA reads TGTGCCAGCAGTTTTGTCGGCGGGGGACTTCAGCCCCAGCATTTT. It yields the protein CASSFVGGGLQPQHF.

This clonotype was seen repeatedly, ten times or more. This CDR3 is CASSQLGNTIYF. The DNA for the CDR3 is TGCGCCAGCAGCCAACTGGGAAACACCATATATTTT. The chain carries TRBV4-1 and TRBJ1-3; D is ambiguous. The CDR3 covers 12 residues. V shed 2 bases and J shed 4 bases, with 3 bases lying between them. CDR1 is MGHRA and CDR2 is YSYEKL in the germline V gene.

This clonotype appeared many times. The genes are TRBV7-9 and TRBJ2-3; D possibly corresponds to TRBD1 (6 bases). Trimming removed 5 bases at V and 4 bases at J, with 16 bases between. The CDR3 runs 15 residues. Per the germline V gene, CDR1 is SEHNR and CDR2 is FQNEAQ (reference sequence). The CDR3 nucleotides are TGTGCCAGCAGCAGAACTCCGGACAGATCAGATACGCAGTATTTT. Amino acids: CASSRTPDRSDTQYF.

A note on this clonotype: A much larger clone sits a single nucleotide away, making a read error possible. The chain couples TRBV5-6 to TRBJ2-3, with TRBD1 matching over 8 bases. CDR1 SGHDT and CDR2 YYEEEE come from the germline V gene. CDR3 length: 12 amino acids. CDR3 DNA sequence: TGTGCCAGCGGCTTTCAGGGGGCCGCGCAGTATTTT. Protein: CASGFQGAAQYF. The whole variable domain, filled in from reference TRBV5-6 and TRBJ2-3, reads DAGVTQSPTHLIKTRGQQVTLRCSPKSGHDTVSWYQQALGQGPQFIFQYYEEEERQRGNFPDRFSGHQFPNYSSELNVNALLLGDSALYLCASGFQGAAQYFGPGTRLTVL.

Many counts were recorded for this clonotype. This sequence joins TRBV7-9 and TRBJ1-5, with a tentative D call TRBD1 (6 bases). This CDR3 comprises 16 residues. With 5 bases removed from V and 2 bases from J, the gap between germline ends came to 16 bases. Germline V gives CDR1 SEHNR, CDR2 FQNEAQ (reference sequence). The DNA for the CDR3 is TGTGCCAGCAGCGGGGGGGGCGCGGTGGGCAATCAGCCCCAGCATTTT. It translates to CASSGGGAVGNQPQHF.

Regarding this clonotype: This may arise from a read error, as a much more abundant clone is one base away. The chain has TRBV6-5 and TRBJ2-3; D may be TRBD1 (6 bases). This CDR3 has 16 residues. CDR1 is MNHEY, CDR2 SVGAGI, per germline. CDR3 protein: CTSNPGTGPSTDTQYF. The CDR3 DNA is TGTACCAGCAACCCAGGAACAGGGCCTAGCACAGATACGCAGTATTTT.

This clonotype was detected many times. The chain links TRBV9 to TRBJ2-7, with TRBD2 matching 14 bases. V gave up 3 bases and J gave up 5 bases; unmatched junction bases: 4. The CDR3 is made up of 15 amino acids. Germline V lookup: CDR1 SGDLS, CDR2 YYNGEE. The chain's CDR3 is CASSGGLAGANEQYF. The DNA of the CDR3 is TGTGCCAGCAGCGGGGGACTAGCGGGAGCTAACGAGCAGTACTTC.

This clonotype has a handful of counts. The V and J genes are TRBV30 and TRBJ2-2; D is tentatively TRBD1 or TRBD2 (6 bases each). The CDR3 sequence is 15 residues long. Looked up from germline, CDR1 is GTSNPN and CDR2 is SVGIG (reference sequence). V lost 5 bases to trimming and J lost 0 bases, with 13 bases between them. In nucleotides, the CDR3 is TGTGCCTGGGAATCGGGGGCATCGAACACCGGGGAGCTGTTTTTT. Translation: CAWESGASNTGELFF.